This entry lists 14 T cell receptor beta chains sequenced from one sample in a study of T-cell memory formation after mild COVID-19. TCRdb fed the 5' RACE reads into MiXCR, producing one record per CDR3 protein. The sample consists of about 280,000 distinct CDR3 sequences, approximately 7.6% of them appearing once. The sample was PBMCs or a T cell subset sorted from them (not recorded which). Receptor source: a man aged 18 to 29 who had mild COVID-19 (a few samples of this study predate the infection). Cell type and time point are not known.

This clonotype was observed many times. This chain joins TRBV5-1 and TRBJ2-5; 15 nucleotides line up with TRBD2. CDR3 length: 19 residues. Germline loops: CDR1 SGHRS, CDR2 YFSETQ. V lost 1 base and J lost 5; bases outside the gene matches: 12. The CDR3 here is CASSLYPTGTSGGLETQYF. The CDR3 DNA is TGCGCCAGCAGCTTGTACCCTACCGGGACTAGCGGGGGGTTGGAGACCCAGTACTTC.

This clonotype was counted ten times or more. The J gene is TRBJ2-7, the V gene TRBV6-5; unclear D gene. From germline, CDR1 is MNHEY and CDR2 SVGAGI. The V gene lost 6 bases and the J gene lost 0 bases, with 15 bases spanning the gap. The CDR3 runs 15 residues. CDR3 sequence reads: CASRTIGRYSYEQYF. For the CDR3, the DNA is TGTGCCAGCAGAACCATAGGACGGTACTCCTACGAGCAGTACTTC.

This clonotype was observed a few times. This chain's CDR3 is CASSGPGLRGDTGELFF. Here the CDR3 DNA reads TGTGCCAGCAGCGGCCCGGGTCTACGGGGGGACACCGGGGAGCTGTTTTTT. The genes are TRBV7-9 and TRBJ2-2, with 7 bases identical to TRBD2. The CDR3 covers 17 residues. Losses at the gene ends were 5 bases for V and 3 bases for J; bases not matched to a gene: 12. In germline, CDR1 is SEHNR, CDR2 FQNEAQ (reference sequence).

The chain combines TRBV7-2 with TRBJ1-1; 8 bases line up with TRBD1. Germline trimming cut 5 bases from V and 6 bases from J; bases unmatched to any gene: 11. The germline CDR1 and CDR2 sequences are SGHTA and FQGNSA. This CDR3 comprises 15 residues. The CDR3 DNA sequence: TGTGCCAGCAGCCTCACGACAGGGGTCCTGGCTGAAGCTTTCTTT. Translated: CASSLTTGVLAEAFF.

V usage is TRBV2 and J usage is TRBJ2-2; 8 bases are shared with TRBD1. CDR3 length: 15 residues. Trimming took 6 bases from V and 0 from J; bases not matched to a gene: 3. Germline CDR1 reads SNHLY; CDR2 reads FYNNEI. The CDR3: CASRQGQANTGELFF. The CDR3, as DNA: TGTGCCAGCAGACAGGGACAGGCGAACACCGGGGAGCTGTTTTTT.

This clonotype showed up just a few times. The chain has TRBV29-1 and TRBJ2-5, with D perhaps TRBD2 (7 bases). CDR3 length: 13 amino acids. V shed 6 bases and J shed 1 base, with 12 bases lying between them. Germline CDR1 and CDR2: SQVTM and ANQGSEA. Here the CDR3 DNA reads TGCAGCGTGATGCGGGGGCCCCAAGAGACCCAGTACTTC. This translates into CSVMRGPQETQYF.

The chain couples TRBV12-3 or TRBV12-4 to TRBJ2-1; TRBD2 matches 8 bases. V trimming: 3 bases; J trimming: 7 bases; junction bases outside the gene matches: 8. This CDR3 is built from 15 residues. The CDR3 here is CASSLISGGWNEQFF. Written as DNA, the CDR3 is TGTGCCAGCAGTTTGATCAGCGGGGGATGGAATGAGCAGTTCTTC.

J is TRBJ1-1 and V is TRBV3-1, with unresolved D. Germline-derived CDR1 and CDR2 are LGHDT and YNNKEL (reference sequence). Deletions cut 2 bases from V and 1 base from J, with 2 bases between. The CDR3 loop spans 12 amino acids. The CDR3 protein is CASSQRNTEAFF. CDR3 in DNA: TGTGCCAGCAGCCAACGGAACACTGAAGCTTTCTTT.

DNA for the CDR3: TGTGCCAGCAGCCGTTCCGGGACTCATGAGCAGTTCTTC. This encodes CASSRSGTHEQFF. This chain uses TRBV3-1 with TRBJ2-1; perhaps TRBD2 as D (6 bases). Per germline, CDR1 LGHDT and CDR2 YNNKEL (reference sequence). The CDR3 extends over 13 amino acids. The V and J ends lost 4 bases and 8 bases respectively, with 12 bases between them.

The table lists this clonotype with a few counts. V and J are TRBV12-3 or TRBV12-4 and TRBJ1-1; D perhaps matches TRBD1 (5 bases). Trimming pared 5 bases from V and 1 base from J, leaving 11 bases between. CDR3 length: 14 residues. In DNA, the CDR3 is TGTGCCAGCAGTCCCATGACAGCGAACACTGAAGCTTTCTTT. Protein product: CASSPMTANTEAFF.

The genes are TRBV6-5 and TRBJ2-7, with D maybe TRBD1 (6 bases). This CDR3 has 15 residues. Trimming removed 3 bases at V and 1 base at J, with 13 bases between. CDR1 MNHEY and CDR2 SVGAGI come from the germline V gene. CDR3 DNA sequence: TGTGCCAGCAGTTATGGGACAAGGGTGTCCTACGAGCAGTACTTC. Residues: CASSYGTRVSYEQYF.

There are a few counts of this clonotype. The chain uses TRBV15 and TRBJ1-1; a possible D gene is TRBD1 (5 bases). V was cut by 4 bases and J by 7 bases, with 13 bases left in between. This CDR3 spans 13 amino acids. Germline CDR1 reads LNHNV; CDR2 reads YYDKDF (reference sequence). The CDR3 nucleotides are TGTGCCACCAGCACTATAAGGGGTTATGAAGCTTTCTTT. Encoded protein: CATSTIRGYEAFF.

This clonotype has just a few counts. The chain combines TRBV5-4 with TRBJ2-1; 7 bases align to TRBD1. The length of the CDR3 is 15 residues. After removal of 4 bases from V and 5 bases from J, the junction contained 9 bases not matched to a gene. CDR1 is SGHNT, CDR2 YYREEE, per germline (reference sequence). In nucleotides, the CDR3 is TGTGCCAGCAGCCCGACAGGGAATGCGGACAATGAGCAGTTCTTC. Its translation: CASSPTGNADNEQFF.

The chain carries TRBV27 and TRBJ1-4; perhaps TRBD1 as D (6 bases). Germline V gene sequence: CDR1 MNHEY, CDR2 SMNVEV (reference sequence). V lost 5 bases, J lost 14 bases, and 15 bases lay in between. There are 12 residues in the CDR3. The CDR3 protein is CASSKGGEGLFF. Written as DNA, the CDR3 is TGTGCCAGCAGTAAAGGGGGGGAGGGCCTGTTTTTT.